The 17 T cell receptor beta chains below come from one sample, sequenced in a study of beta chain features in type 1 diabetes. Study results and caveats: Shortening that was moderate but significant affected the TCRB CDR3s of Type 1 diabetes patients in all four CD4+ subsets.

The investigators reverse transcribed all of the isolated RNA, so they sequenced expressed TCRB transcripts. The protocol was immunoSEQ multiplex PCR, while the TCRdb copy is restricted to in-frame clones and leaves out a portion. The data contain hundreds of thousands of clones, roughly 13% of them singletons. What these receptors recognize is not known. The sequencing sample was made of naive CD4+ T cells from blood. The receptors here all came from a young man with type 1 diabetes.

The gene calls are TRBV14 and TRBJ1-4, with no clear D. Germline V gene lookup returns CDR1 SGHDN and CDR2 FVKESK. The CDR3 is 13 amino acids. Trimming removed 4 bases at V and 4 bases at J, with 7 bases between. CDR3: CASSRSHNEKLFF. In DNA, the CDR3 is TGTGCCAGCAGCCGCTCCCATAATGAAAAACTGTTTTTT.

The gene calls are TRBV6-5 and TRBJ2-1, with D perhaps assigned TRBD1 or TRBD2 (5 bases each). V lost 6 bases, J lost 4 bases, and 13 bases lay in between. The CDR3 runs 14 residues. In germline, CDR1 is MNHEY, CDR2 SVGAGI. CDR3 sequence: CASRSGTVYNEQFF. For the CDR3, the DNA is TGTGCCAGCAGATCCGGGACGGTATACAATGAGCAGTTCTTC.

This chain links TRBV18 with TRBJ1-2, with D possibly matching TRBD1 (5 bases). The germline V gene has CDR1 KGHSH and CDR2 LQKENI. The CDR3 has 14 residues. Trimming cost V 0 bases and J 11 bases, with 16 bases left between them. CDR3 sequence (DNA): TGTGCCAGCTCACCACCGGACACATCCCCCCGGTACACCTTC. It specifies CASSPPDTSPRYTF.

V gene TRBV29-1 combines with J gene TRBJ2-1, with 11 positions matching TRBD2. V was pared by 7 bases and J by 9 bases, with 11 bases of the junction left unmatched. Germline assignment: CDR1 SQVTM and CDR2 ANQGSEA. The CDR3 runs 14 residues. The CDR3 loop is CSAHSGRASTEQFF. The CDR3 DNA sequence: TGCAGCGCCCATAGCGGGAGGGCGAGCACTGAGCAGTTCTTC.

The chain has TRBV21-1 and TRBJ1-1. TRBV21-1 counts as a pseudogene. The CDR3 is 15 amino acids. The DNA for the CDR3 is TGTGCCAGCAGCAAAGGTCGTCGATTGGGGGCTGAAGCTTTCTTT. It codes for CASSKGRRLGAEAFF.

V and J are TRBV2 and TRBJ1-1; D gene unclear. V lost 6 bases and J 4 bases, leaving 6 bases between the germline ends. Germline assignment: CDR1 SNHLY and CDR2 FYNNEI. This CDR3 has 11 residues. The CDR3 coding sequence is TGTGCCAGCAGAATGGGCACTGAAGCTTTCTTT. This sequence encodes CASRMGTEAFF. The full variable domain, rest sourced from reference TRBV2 and TRBJ1-1, is EPEVTQTPSHQVTQMGQEVILRCVPISNHLYFYWYRQILGQKVEFLVSFYNNEISEKSEIFDDQFSVERPDGSNFTLKIRSTKLEDSAMYFCASRMGTEAFFGQGTRLTVV.

CDR3 in amino acids: CASSSGTGITAGASEQFF. CDR3 nucleotide sequence: TGTGCCAGCAGCTCCGGGACAGGGATAACGGCGGGAGCTAGTGAGCAGTTCTTC. The chain is built from TRBV13 and TRBJ2-1; 9 bases align to TRBD1. Germline CDR1 and CDR2: PRHDT and FYEKMQ (reference sequence). This CDR3 region has 18 residues. With 4 bases clipped from V and 9 bases from J, the junction kept 19 bases outside the gene matches.

This clone has only a few counts. V gene TRBV11-2 combines with J gene TRBJ1-1; 10 bases map to TRBD1. Per the germline V gene, CDR1 is SGHAT and CDR2 is FQNNGV. Trimming cost V 0 bases and J 4 bases; bases outside gene matches: 11. The CDR3 totals 18 residues. The CDR3 nucleotides read TGTGCCAGCAGCTTAGATGACAGGGGGCGAAAACGGGTCACTGAAGCTTTCTTT. Translation gives CASSLDDRGRKRVTEAFF. Full variable domain (rest looked up from reference TRBV11-2 and TRBJ1-1): EAGVAQSPRYKIIEKRQSVAFWCNPISGHATLYWYQQILGQGPKLLIQFQNNGVVDDSQLPKDRFSAERLKGVDSTLKIQPAKLEDSAVYLCASSLDDRGRKRVTEAFFGQGTRLTVV.

This clone appeared a few times. The J gene is TRBJ2-1, the V gene TRBV5-1; 14 positions match TRBD2. The germline CDR1 and CDR2 sequences are SGHRS and YFSETQ. The CDR3 spans 15 residues. Losses at the gene ends were 3 bases for V and 9 bases for J; bases not matched to a gene: 5. CDR3 residues: CASSSGTSGSGEQFF. As DNA, the CDR3 is TGCGCCAGCAGCTCCGGGACTAGCGGGAGCGGTGAGCAGTTCTTC.

This chain links TRBV5-4 with TRBJ1-4; D unresolved. The V gene lost 2 bases and the J gene lost 2 bases, with 1 base spanning the gap. There are 12 residues in the CDR3. Germline V gene data show CDR1 as SGHNT and CDR2 as YYREEE (reference sequence). The CDR3 spells CASSFTNEKLFF. CDR3 nucleotides: TGTGCCAGCAGCTTCACTAATGAAAAACTGTTTTTT.

This chain uses TRBV5-4 with TRBJ2-3; TRBD1 matches at 11 bases. With V trimmed by 4 bases and J by 2 bases, 12 bases remained unmatched. This CDR3 contains 18 residues. CDR1 SGHNT and CDR2 YYREEE come from the germline V gene (reference sequence). CDR3 region: CASSPDRGPFRATDTQYF. DNA for the CDR3: TGTGCCAGCAGCCCGGACAGGGGGCCCTTTCGGGCCACAGATACGCAGTATTTT.

This chain joins TRBV29-1 and TRBJ2-1, with TRBD2 matching over 8 bases. Per germline, CDR1 SQVTM and CDR2 ANQGSEA. Trimming took 4 bases from V and 8 from J; bases not matched to a gene: 13. There are 15 residues in the CDR3. CDR3 coding DNA: TGCAGCGTTGCGACAGCGGGGGTAGCTGGTGATGAGCAGTTCTTC. It is translated as CSVATAGVAGDEQFF.

The rearrangement links TRBV5-1 to TRBJ2-5; no reliable D call. This CDR3 region has 15 residues. V was trimmed by 2 bases and J by 4 bases, leaving 15 bases between them. Germline V gene sequence: CDR1 SGHRS, CDR2 YFSETQ. The CDR3 sequence: CASSFAPGGRETQYF. The CDR3 region has the DNA TGCGCCAGCAGCTTTGCTCCGGGTGGGCGAGAGACCCAGTACTTC.

This clone has only a few counts. The rearrangement uses TRBV5-1 and TRBJ2-7; 10 bases are shared with TRBD1. The CDR3 sequence is 14 residues long. The J segment lost 5 bases and the V segment lost 7 bases, leaving 9 bases of the junction unmatched. Germline V gene sequence: CDR1 SGHRS, CDR2 YFSETQ. The CDR3 region has the DNA TGCGCCAGCGAGAAAGGACAGGGGGTGGACGAGCAGTACTTC. This encodes CASEKGQGVDEQYF.

This chain links TRBV4-3 with TRBJ2-7; D is ambiguous. The CDR3 loop spans 13 amino acids. The V end was cut by 1 base, the J end by 4 bases, with 8 bases between. CDR1 and CDR2 (germline): LGHNA, YSLEER. CDR3 DNA: TGCGCCAGCAGCCAAGTACTGGGATACGAGCAGTACTTC. Translation gives CASSQVLGYEQYF.

This clone has only a few counts. This sample also contains other DNA sequences that code for the same CDR3. This chain links TRBV18 with TRBJ2-5; TRBD1 matches at 8 bases. CDR3 length equals 14 residues. Per germline, CDR1 KGHSH and CDR2 LQKENI. The junction had 1 base not matched to a gene; V was cut back by 2 bases and J by 2 bases. The CDR3 bases are TGTGCCAGCTCACCAGGGACAGGACAAGAGACCCAGTACTTC. Amino acids: CASSPGTGQETQYF.

The sample holds a few counts of this clone. V usage is TRBV7-9 and J usage is TRBJ1-1; TRBD1 matches 8 bases. J gave up 4 bases and V 5 bases, and 6 bases lay outside the gene matches. The CDR3 extends over 14 amino acids. Germline V gene data show CDR1 as SEHNR and CDR2 as FQNEAQ (reference sequence). The CDR3 region is CASSHGQGGTEAFF. The CDR3 nucleotides read TGTGCCAGCAGCCATGGACAGGGCGGCACTGAAGCTTTCTTT.